This is a list of T cell receptor beta chains from one sample in a study of control samples from healthy donors and cancer patients. Sequencing was performed with immunoSEQ multiplex PCR; in TCRdb, only in-frame clones are kept and a portion is missing. In the table there are around 75,000 clones, around 92% of which are singletons. The sample taken for sequencing was blood. The receptor source for this set is a woman aged 60-75 years in good health. The CDR3 runs from the conserved cysteine through the conserved F or W. Each record gives: V gene, D gene, J gene, CDR3 length, CDR3 protein. D genes are given only for firm matches.

v_gene: TRBV3-1/TRBV3-2; d_gene: TRBD1; j_gene: TRBJ1-2; len: 15; CDR3aa: CASSQDGQGVYGYTF
v_gene: TRBV4-3; d_gene: NA; j_gene: TRBJ1-6; len: 14; CDR3aa: CASSRKTGESPLHF
v_gene: TRBV2; d_gene: TRBD1; j_gene: TRBJ1-2; len: 14; CDR3aa: CASSEVRTGNGYTF
v_gene: TRBV5-4; d_gene: NA; j_gene: TRBJ2-6; len: 12; CDR3aa: CASSSRDADELF
v_gene: TRBV12-3/TRBV12-4; d_gene: TRBD1; j_gene: TRBJ1-2; len: 13; CDR3aa: CASSPGGQGVDTF
v_gene: TRBV5-6; d_gene: TRBD1; j_gene: TRBJ2-7; len: 15; CDR3aa: CASSLARTGVSRWYF
v_gene: TRBV6-5; d_gene: NA; j_gene: TRBJ2-7; len: 13; CDR3aa: CASSYASSYEQYF
v_gene: TRBV5-4; d_gene: TRBD2; j_gene: TRBJ2-7; len: 17; CDR3aa: CASIPARASGKSYEQYF
v_gene: TRBV7-8; d_gene: TRBD1; j_gene: TRBJ1-2; len: 16; CDR3aa: CASSLSRQGSTYGYTF
v_gene: TRBV6-1; d_gene: NA; j_gene: TRBJ1-5; len: 19; CDR3aa: CASSEEGGLLGGYSQPQHF
v_gene: TRBV3-1/TRBV3-2; d_gene: NA; j_gene: TRBJ1-4; len: 15; CDR3aa: CASSFQQGGGEKLFF
v_gene: TRBV7-3; d_gene: NA; j_gene: TRBJ2-5; len: 15; CDR3aa: CASSLIGDGKETQYF
v_gene: TRBV5-5; d_gene: NA; j_gene: TRBJ1-5; len: 14; CDR3aa: CASSSGGSNQPQHF
v_gene: TRBV5-1; d_gene: NA; j_gene: TRBJ1-2; len: 15; CDR3aa: CASRRGDSSNYGYTF
v_gene: TRBV7-9; d_gene: NA; j_gene: TRBJ1-1; len: 14; CDR3aa: CASSLATANTEAFF
v_gene: TRBV11-2; d_gene: TRBD1; j_gene: TRBJ2-3; len: 17; CDR3aa: CASSFRGQGAGTDTQYF
v_gene: TRBV28; d_gene: NA; j_gene: TRBJ1-1; len: 15; CDR3aa: CASSQWTVMNTEAFF